This TCR beta chain came from a study of T-cell reconstitution after alpha-beta-depleted transplantation in children. Findings of the study overall: Surviving recipient T cells and intrathymic progenitors accounted for some patients' high TCRbeta diversity at day 60. The origin of alpha-beta T cells about two months after transplant was reportedly several hundred expanded graft clones. At the one-year point after transplant, T-cell counts and TCRbeta diversity were found to come mostly from T cells that had been newly produced.

Germline lookup yields CDR1 LNHDA and CDR2 SQIVND (reference sequence). The CDR3 contains 14 residues. V dropped 5 bases and J dropped 3; count of bases not matched to a gene: 5. The sample holds one count of this clonotype. Its cognate antigen is unknown. Preparation of the TCRbeta library involved a method that used unique molecular identifiers. TCRdb reanalysed the PCR reads using MiXCR and keeps one entry per CDR3 protein. The profile covers 330,000 or so distinct CDR3 sequences, with about 9.5% appearing a single time and 7.5% taken by the ten largest. The chain carries TRBV19 and TRBJ2-7; 9 bases are shared with TRBD1. The input for sequencing was PBMCs, taken before TCRalphabeta/CD19-depleted stem cell transplant. The sequence was obtained from a boy under two years old with acute myeloid leukemia, due to receive a stem cell transplant. CDR3 DNA sequence: TGTGCCAGTAGTCGATTGGACAGGGGCTACGAGCAGTACTTC. Translated: CASSRLDRGYEQYF. The variable domain in full, with the rest retrieved from reference TRBV19 and TRBJ2-7, is DGGITQSPKYLFRKEGQNVTLSCEQNLNHDAMYWYRQDPGQGLRLIYYSQIVNDFQKGDIAEGYSVSREKKESFPLTVTSAQKNPTAFYLCASSRLDRGYEQYFGPGTRLTVT.